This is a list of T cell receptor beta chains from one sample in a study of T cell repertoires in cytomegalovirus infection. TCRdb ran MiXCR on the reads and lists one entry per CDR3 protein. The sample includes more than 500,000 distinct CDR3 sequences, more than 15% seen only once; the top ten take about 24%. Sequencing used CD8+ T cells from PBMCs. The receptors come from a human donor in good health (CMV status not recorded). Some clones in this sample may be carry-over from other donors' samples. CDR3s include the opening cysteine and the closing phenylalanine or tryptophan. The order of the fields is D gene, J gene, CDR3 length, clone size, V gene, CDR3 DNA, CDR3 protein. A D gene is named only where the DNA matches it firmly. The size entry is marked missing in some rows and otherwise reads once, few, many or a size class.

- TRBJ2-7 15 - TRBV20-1 TGCAGTGCTAGAGATCCTGGCGGGGCAACCTACGAGCAGTACTTC CSARDPGGATYEQYF
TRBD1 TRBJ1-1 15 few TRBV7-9 TGTGCCAGCAGCGAGACGACAGGGGGATACACTGAAGCTTTCTTT CASSETTGGYTEAFF
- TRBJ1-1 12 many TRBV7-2 TGTGCACTCCGGCCGGGGGTGTGGGAAGCTTTCTTT CALRPGVWEAFF
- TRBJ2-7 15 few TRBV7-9 TGTGCCAGCAGCTCAGGGACTTATCCGACCTACGAGCAGTACTTC CASSSGTYPTYEQYF
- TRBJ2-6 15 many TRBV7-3 TGTGCCAGCAGCTTCGCTGAATCTGGGGCCAACGTCCTGACTTTC CASSFAESGANVLTF
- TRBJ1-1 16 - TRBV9 TGTGCCAGCAGCGGCTTTGGACAGTTGGGGAACACTGAAGCTTTCTTT CASSGFGQLGNTEAFF
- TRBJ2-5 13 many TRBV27 TGTGCCAGCAGTTTTGGGGCGTGGGAGACCCAGTACTTC CASSFGAWETQYF
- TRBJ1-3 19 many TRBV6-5 TGTGCCAGCAGTTACTTCGCGGGAGAAGGGGAGGTCTCTGGAAACACCATATATTTT CASSYFAGEGEVSGNTIYF
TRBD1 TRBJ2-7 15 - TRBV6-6 TGTGCCAGCAGACTCGGACAGGGGTCCTTTTACGAGCAGTACTTC CASRLGQGSFYEQYF
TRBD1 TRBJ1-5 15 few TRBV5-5 TGTGCCAGCAGCAATGGACAGGGAGGGGGACAGCCCCAGCATTTT CASSNGQGGGQPQHF
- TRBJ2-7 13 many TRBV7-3 TGTGCCAGCAGCTTATGGACTGGAGAGGAGCAGTACTTC CASSLWTGEEQYF
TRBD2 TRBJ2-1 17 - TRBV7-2 TGTGCCAGCAGCTCCCCCTGGGCGGGAGGGCCTTACAATGAGCAGTTCTTC CASSSPWAGGPYNEQFF
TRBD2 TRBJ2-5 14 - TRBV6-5 TGTGCCAGCAGGATAGCGGGGGGGCTGGAGACCCAGTACTTC CASRIAGGLETQYF
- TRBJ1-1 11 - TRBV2 TGTGCCAGCCTTGGGGTCCATGGGGCTTTCTTT CASLGVHGAFF
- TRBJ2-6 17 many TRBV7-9 TGTGCCAGCTCACAGAGGGGACTCCAAGGTGAGGCCAACGTCCTGACTTTC CASSQRGLQGEANVLTF
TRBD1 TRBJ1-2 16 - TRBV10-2 TGCGCCAGCAGCCCCAATATAGGGGGCGTCTCTGATGGCTACACCTTC CASSPNIGGVSDGYTF
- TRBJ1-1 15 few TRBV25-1 TGTGCCAGCAGTGATCCCCAGGGGCCAGACACTGAAGCTTTCTTT CASSDPQGPDTEAFF
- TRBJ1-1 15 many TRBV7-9 TGTGCCAGCAGCTCCCTGAGGACGGAGAACACTGAAGCTTTCTTT CASSSLRTENTEAFF
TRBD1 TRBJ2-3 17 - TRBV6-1 TGTGCCAGCAGTGAAGCCCACAGGGGGCAGGGCACAGATACGCAGTATTTT CASSEAHRGQGTDTQYF
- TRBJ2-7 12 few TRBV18 TGTGCCAGCTCACCTTACAGCGTCGAGCAGTACTTC CASSPYSVEQYF
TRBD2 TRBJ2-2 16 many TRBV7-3 TGTGCCAGCAGCTTCACTAGCGGGAGGAACACCGGGGAGCTGTTTTTT CASSFTSGRNTGELFF
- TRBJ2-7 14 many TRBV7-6 TGTGCCAGCAGCGTAAGAGGGAGCTCCTACGAGCAGTACTTC CASSVRGSSYEQYF
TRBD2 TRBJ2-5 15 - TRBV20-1 TGCAGTGCTAGAGCCCCCGGAGTAGCGGGAGAGACCCAGTACTTC CSARAPGVAGETQYF
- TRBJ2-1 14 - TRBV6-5 TGTGCCAGCAGTTGGGGCTCGTTGTACAATGAGCAGTTCTTC CASSWGSLYNEQFF
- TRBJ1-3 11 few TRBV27 TGTGCCAGCAGGATGGGGGACACCATATATTTT CASRMGDTIYF
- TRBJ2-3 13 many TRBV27 TGTGCCAGCAGTTCCTCCTCCACAGATACGCAGTATTTT CASSSSSTDTQYF
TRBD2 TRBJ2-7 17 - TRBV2 TGTGCCAGCAGCGAGACCACCGGGACTAGCGGGGACTACGAGCAGTACTTC CASSETTGTSGDYEQYF
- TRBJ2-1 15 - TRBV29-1 TGCAGCGTTGAGGGGGCCCTGAGCTCCTACAATGAGCAGTTCTTC CSVEGALSSYNEQFF
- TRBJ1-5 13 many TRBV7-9 TGTGCCAGCAGCTTAGCCCGTAATCAGCCCCAGCATTTT CASSLARNQPQHF
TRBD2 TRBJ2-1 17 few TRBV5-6 TGTGCCAGCAGCTTGGATCGCAGCGGGAGGCTGTTAAATGAGCAGTTCTTC CASSLDRSGRLLNEQFF
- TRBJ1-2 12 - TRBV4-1 TGCGCCAGCAGCCAAGATCAGGCCGATTACACCTTC CASSQDQADYTF
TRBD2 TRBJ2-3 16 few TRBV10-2 TGCGCCAGCAGCGATGAACTAGCGGGGGCCACAGATACGCAGTATTTT CASSDELAGATDTQYF
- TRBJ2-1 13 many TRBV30 TGTGCCTGGAGTGTGTGGCTAGCGCATGAGCAGTTCTTC CAWSVWLAHEQFF
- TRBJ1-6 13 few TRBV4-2 TGTGCCAGCAGAGGGATAGATAATTCACCCCTCCACTTT CASRGIDNSPLHF
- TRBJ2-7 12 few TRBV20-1 TGCAGTGCTAGGGGGGGATTCTACGAGCAGTACTTC CSARGGFYEQYF
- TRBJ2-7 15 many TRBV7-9 TGTGCCAGCAGCCCTCCGGTACAGAGCTCCTACGAGCAGTACTTC CASSPPVQSSYEQYF
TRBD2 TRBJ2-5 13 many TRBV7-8 TGTGCCGTCGGGGGGGGGGCCGGAGAGACCCAGTACTTC CAVGGGAGETQYF
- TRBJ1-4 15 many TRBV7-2 TGTGCCAGCAGCTTAGGTGCGAATATAGGTGAAAAACTGTTTTTT CASSLGANIGEKLFF
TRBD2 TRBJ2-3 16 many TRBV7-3 TGTGCCAGCAGCTTAAAGGGACTAGCGGAAACAGATACGCAGTATTTT CASSLKGLAETDTQYF
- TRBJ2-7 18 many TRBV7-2 TGTGCCAGCAGCTTTCCGCGACCAGGAGTAAAGGTTTCCTACGAGCAGTACTTC CASSFPRPGVKVSYEQYF
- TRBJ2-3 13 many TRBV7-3 TGTGCCAGCAGCCCGGACGACTCAGATACGCAGTATTTT CASSPDDSDTQYF
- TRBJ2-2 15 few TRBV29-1 TGCAGCGTTGAACTGGACCGGATAAACACCGGGGAGCTGTTTTTT CSVELDRINTGELFF
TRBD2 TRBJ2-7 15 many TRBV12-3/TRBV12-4 TGTGCCAGCACCCCGGGAGGGTTTAGCTCCTACGAGCAGTACTTC CASTPGGFSSYEQYF
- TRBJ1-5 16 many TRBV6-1 TGTGCCAGCAGTTCCCCGGGGGGACCGGGCAATCAGCCCCAGCATTTT CASSSPGGPGNQPQHF
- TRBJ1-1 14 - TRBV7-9 TGTGCCAGCAGTAGTACCGTGCTGAACACTGAAGCTTTCTTT CASSSTVLNTEAFF
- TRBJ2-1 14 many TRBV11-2 TGTGCCAGCAGCTTACATCAGGGGCACCATGAGCAGTTCTTC CASSLHQGHHEQFF
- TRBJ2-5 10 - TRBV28 TGTGCCAGCAGTTGGGAGACCCCGTACTTC CASSWETPYF
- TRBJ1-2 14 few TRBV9 TGTGCCAGCAGCGTAGCCTCCTCAGGGTATGGCTACACCTTC CASSVASSGYGYTF
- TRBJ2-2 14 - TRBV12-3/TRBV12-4 TGTGCCAGCAGTTTGTTTATGGGGACCGGGGAGCTGTTTTTT CASSLFMGTGELFF
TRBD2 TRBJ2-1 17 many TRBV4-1 TGCGCCAGCAGCCAAATGGGGACTAGCGGGATGTACAATGAGCAGTTCTTC CASSQMGTSGMYNEQFF
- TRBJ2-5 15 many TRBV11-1 TGTGCCAGCAGCTTAGCGTTCGGGGACCAAGAGACCCAGTACTTC CASSLAFGDQETQYF
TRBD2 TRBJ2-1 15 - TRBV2 TGTGCCAGCACTACAAGGACTAGCGGAAACAATGAGCAGTTCTTC CASTTRTSGNNEQFF
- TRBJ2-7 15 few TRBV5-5 TGTGCCAGCAGCCCGGGTACCACGGTCTCCTACGAGCAGTACTTC CASSPGTTVSYEQYF
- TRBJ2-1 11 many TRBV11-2 TGTGCCAGCAGCATGCCAGATGAGCAGTTCTTC CASSMPDEQFF
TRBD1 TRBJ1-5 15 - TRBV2 TGTGCCAGCAGTGGGTTCGACAGGGAGGATCAGCCCCAGCATTTT CASSGFDREDQPQHF